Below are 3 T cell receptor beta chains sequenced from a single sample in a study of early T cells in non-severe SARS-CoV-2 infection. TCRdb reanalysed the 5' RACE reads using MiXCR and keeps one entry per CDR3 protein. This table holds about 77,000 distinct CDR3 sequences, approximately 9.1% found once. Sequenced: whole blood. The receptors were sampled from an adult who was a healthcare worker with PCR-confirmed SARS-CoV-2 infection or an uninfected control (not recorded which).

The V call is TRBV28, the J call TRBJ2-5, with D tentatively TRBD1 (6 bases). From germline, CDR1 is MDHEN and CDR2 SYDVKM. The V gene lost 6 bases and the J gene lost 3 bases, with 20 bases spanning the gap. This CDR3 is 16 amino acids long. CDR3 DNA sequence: TGTGCCAGCAGACCACAGGGATCCTACTATGAAGAGACCCAGTACTTC. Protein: CASRPQGSYYEETQYF.

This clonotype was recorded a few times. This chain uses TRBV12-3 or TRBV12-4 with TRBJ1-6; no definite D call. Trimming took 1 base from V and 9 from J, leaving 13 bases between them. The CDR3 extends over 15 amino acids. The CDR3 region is CASSLDRGISSPLHF. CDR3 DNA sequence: TGTGCCAGCAGTTTAGATCGGGGTATCAGTTCACCCCTCCACTTT.

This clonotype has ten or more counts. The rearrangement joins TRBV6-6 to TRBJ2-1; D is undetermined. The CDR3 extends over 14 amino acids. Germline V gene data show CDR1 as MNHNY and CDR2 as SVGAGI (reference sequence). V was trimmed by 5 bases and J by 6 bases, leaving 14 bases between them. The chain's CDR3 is CASSPTLLANEQFF. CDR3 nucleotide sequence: TGTGCCAGCAGTCCGACCCTTTTAGCCAATGAGCAGTTCTTC.